The TCR beta chain described here comes from a study of blood T cells in healthy people across ages. This clonotype was found a few times. CDR1 is SEHNR and CDR2 is FQNEAQ in the germline V gene (reference sequence). V lost 3 bases and J 4 bases, leaving 9 bases between the germline ends. This CDR3 is 13 amino acids long. A J-beta primer mix and a sample-barcoded 5' primer were used in a second PCR of roughly 6 to 12 cycles. TCRdb reprocessed the 5' RACE reads with MiXCR, giving one entry per CDR3 protein. The sample holds just under 550,000 distinct CDR3 sequences; under 30% are singletons and the top ten take around 10%. The data were also submitted as part of a second study, on T cells of mothers and their children. That paper states: For unrelated pairs as for related ones, thymic selection shapes TCR recombination output similarly.

The genes are TRBV7-9 and TRBJ1-2, with D maybe TRBD1 (5 bases). Material for sequencing was blood. The clonotype originates from a boy aged 10-17 years in good health. CDR3 DNA: TGTGCCAGCAGCTTGGGGGAGAGCTATGGCTACACCTTC. Translating gives CASSLGESYGYTF.